Sequencing of this T cell receptor beta chain was carried out in a study of regulatory T cells in long-lasting Graves disease. Across the whole study: The antithyroid drugs taken by newly diagnosed Graves' patients had been used for under 3 months.

Germline values: CDR1 MDHEN, CDR2 SYDVKM. V shed 4 bases and J shed 5 bases, with 6 bases lying between them. There are 12 residues in the CDR3. Time point specified: newly diagnosed GD, antithyroid drugs for less than 3 months. PBMC-derived RNA was used for the TCR library. General study results and limits: Among samples with persistent disease, TRBV28, TRBJ1-2 and TRBJ2-5 were favored. The TCR repertoire of persistent Graves' patients was less diverse than that of newly diagnosed ones.

Arm-PCR of CDR3 regions with iRepertoire HTBI primers generated TCR beta libraries. TCRdb itself ran the multiplex PCR reads through MiXCR, one entry per CDR3 protein. The sample carries about 560,000 distinct CDR3 sequences, about 15% recorded once. A remark on this clonotype: Its antigen is not known.

The same data also contributed to another study, on T cells in Graves' hyperthyroidism and ophthalmopathy. From that report: Among the patients, aged 18 to 65, hyperthyroidism was newly diagnosed and had lasted under 2 months.

This receptor was obtained from a man between 18 and 29 years old with Graves disease. This sequence joins TRBV28 and TRBJ1-3, with unresolved D. Sequencing used peripheral blood mononuclear cells (PBMCs), obtained at new diagnosis, from a patient treated with antithyroid drugs. CDR3 DNA sequence: TGTGCCAGCAGTTCCGCCCGAAACACCATATATTTT. As protein: CASSSARNTIYF.